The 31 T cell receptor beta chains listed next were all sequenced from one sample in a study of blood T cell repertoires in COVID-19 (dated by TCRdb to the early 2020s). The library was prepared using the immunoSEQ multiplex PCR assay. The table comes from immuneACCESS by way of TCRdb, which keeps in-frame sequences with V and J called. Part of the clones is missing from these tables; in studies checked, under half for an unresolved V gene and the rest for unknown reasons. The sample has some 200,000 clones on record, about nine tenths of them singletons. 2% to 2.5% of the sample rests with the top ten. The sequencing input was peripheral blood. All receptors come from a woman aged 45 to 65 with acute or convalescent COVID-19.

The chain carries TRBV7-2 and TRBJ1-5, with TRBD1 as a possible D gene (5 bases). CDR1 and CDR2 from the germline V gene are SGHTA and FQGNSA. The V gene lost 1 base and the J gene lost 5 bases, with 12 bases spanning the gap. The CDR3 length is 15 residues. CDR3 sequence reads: CASSLVGGGDQPQHF. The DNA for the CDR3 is TGTGCCAGCAGCTTAGTAGGCGGGGGGGATCAGCCCCAGCATTTT.

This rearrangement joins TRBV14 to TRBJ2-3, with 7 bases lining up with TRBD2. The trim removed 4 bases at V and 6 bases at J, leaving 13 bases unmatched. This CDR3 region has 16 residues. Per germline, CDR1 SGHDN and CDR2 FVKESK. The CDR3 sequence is CASSPGRGLESDTQYF. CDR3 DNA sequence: TGTGCCAGCAGCCCAGGGAGGGGACTGGAGTCGGATACGCAGTATTTT.

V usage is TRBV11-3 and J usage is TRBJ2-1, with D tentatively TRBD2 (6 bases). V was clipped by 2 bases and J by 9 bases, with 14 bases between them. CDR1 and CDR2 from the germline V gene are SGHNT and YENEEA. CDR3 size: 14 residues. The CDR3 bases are TGTGCCAGCAGCTTATCCGGGAGTGATAGTGAGCAGTTCTTC. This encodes CASSLSGSDSEQFF. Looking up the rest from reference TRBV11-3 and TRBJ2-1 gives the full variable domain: EAGVVQSPRYKIIEKKQPVAFWCNPISGHNTLYWYLQNLGQGPELLIRYENEEAVDDSQLPKDRFSAERLKGVDSTLKIQPAELGDSAVYLCASSLSGSDSEQFFGPGTRLTVL.

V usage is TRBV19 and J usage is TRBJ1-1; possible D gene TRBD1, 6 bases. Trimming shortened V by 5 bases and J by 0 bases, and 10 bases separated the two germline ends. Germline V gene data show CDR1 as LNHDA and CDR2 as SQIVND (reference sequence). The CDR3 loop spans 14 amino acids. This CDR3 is CASSREGVNTEAFF. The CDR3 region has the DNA TGTGCCAGTAGTCGTGAGGGGGTGAACACTGAAGCTTTCTTT.

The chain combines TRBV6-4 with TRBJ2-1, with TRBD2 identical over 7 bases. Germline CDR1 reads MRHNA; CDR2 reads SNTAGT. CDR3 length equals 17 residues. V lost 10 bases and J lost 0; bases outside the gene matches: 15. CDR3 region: CATTLTSSDHSYNEQFF. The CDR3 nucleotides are TGTGCCACCACTCTGACTAGCTCCGATCACTCCTACAATGAGCAGTTCTTC.

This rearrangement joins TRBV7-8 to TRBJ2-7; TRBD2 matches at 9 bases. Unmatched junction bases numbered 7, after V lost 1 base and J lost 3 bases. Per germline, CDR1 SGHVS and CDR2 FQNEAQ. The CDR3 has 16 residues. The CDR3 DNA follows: TGTGCCAGCAGCTTAGGCGGGGGGGTAAGAGTCTACGAGCAGTACTTC. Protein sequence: CASSLGGGVRVYEQYF.

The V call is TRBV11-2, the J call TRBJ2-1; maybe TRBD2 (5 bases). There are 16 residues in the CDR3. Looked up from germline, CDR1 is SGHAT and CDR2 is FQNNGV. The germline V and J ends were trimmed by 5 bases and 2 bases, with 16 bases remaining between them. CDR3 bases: TGTGCCAGCAGCCCCGCCCCCGGGGTCACCTACAATGAGCAGTTCTTC. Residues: CASSPAPGVTYNEQFF.

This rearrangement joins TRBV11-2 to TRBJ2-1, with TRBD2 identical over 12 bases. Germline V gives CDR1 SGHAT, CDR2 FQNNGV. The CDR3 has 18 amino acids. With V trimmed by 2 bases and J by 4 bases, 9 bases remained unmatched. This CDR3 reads CASSLIRSTSGGYNEQFF. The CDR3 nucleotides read TGTGCCAGCAGCTTAATCAGGTCGACTAGCGGGGGTTACAATGAGCAGTTCTTC.

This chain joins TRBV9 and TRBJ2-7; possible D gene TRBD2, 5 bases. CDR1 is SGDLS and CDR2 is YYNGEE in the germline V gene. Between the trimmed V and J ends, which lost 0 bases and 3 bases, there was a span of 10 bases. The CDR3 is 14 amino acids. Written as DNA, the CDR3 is TGTGCCAGCAGCGTAGGGAGCGGAATCTACGAGCAGTACTTC. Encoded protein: CASSVGSGIYEQYF.

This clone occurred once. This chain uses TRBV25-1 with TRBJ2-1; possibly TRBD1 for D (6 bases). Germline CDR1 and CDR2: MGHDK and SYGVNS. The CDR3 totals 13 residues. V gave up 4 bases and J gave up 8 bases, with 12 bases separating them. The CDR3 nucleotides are TGTGCCAGCAGTGCCACAGGGAGAGATGAGCAGTTCTTC. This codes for CASSATGRDEQFF.

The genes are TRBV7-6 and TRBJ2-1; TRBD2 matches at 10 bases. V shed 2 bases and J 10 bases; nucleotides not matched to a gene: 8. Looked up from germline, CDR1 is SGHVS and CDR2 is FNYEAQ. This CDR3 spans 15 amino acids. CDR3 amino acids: CASSLRASGGGEQFF. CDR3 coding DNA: TGTGCCAGCAGCTTACGGGCTAGCGGGGGAGGGGAGCAGTTCTTC.

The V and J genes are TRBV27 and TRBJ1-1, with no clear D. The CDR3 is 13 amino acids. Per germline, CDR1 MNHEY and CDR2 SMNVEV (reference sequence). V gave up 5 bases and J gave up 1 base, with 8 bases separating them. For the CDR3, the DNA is TGTGCCAGCAGTCTAACAGAGAACACTGAAGCTTTCTTT. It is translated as CASSLTENTEAFF.

CDR3 DNA: TGTGCCAGCAGCTCTAGGGACAGGGGGTTACACGAGCAGTACTTC. This sequence encodes CASSSRDRGLHEQYF. The V and J genes are TRBV7-8 and TRBJ2-7; 11 positions agree with TRBD1. V gave up 4 bases and J gave up 5 bases; unmatched junction bases: 7. CDR1 SGHVS and CDR2 FQNEAQ come from the germline V gene. The CDR3 contains 15 residues.

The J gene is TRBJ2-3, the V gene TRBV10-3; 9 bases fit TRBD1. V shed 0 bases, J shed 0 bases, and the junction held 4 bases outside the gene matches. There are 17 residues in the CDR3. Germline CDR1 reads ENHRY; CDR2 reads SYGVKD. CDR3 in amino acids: CAISESTGGPSTDTQYF. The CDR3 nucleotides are TGTGCCATCAGTGAGTCAACAGGGGGCCCGAGCACAGATACGCAGTATTTT.

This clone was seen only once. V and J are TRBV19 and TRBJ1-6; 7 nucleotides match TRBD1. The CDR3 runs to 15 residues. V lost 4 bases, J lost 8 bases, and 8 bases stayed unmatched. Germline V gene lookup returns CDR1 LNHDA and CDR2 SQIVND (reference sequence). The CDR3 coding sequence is TGTGCCAGTAGTAGGGGGCGGGACAGAGATTCACCCCTCCACTTT. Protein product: CASSRGRDRDSPLHF. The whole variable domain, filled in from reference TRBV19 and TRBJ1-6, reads DGGITQSPKYLFRKEGQNVTLSCEQNLNHDAMYWYRQDPGQGLRLIYYSQIVNDFQKGDIAEGYSVSREKKESFPLTVTSAQKNPTAFYLCASSRGRDRDSPLHFGNGTRLTVT.

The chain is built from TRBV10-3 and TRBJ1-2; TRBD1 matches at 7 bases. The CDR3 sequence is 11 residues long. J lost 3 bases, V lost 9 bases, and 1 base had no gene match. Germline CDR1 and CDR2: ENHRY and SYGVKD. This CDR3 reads CAITGDYGYTF. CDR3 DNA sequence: TGTGCCATTACAGGGGACTATGGCTACACCTTC.

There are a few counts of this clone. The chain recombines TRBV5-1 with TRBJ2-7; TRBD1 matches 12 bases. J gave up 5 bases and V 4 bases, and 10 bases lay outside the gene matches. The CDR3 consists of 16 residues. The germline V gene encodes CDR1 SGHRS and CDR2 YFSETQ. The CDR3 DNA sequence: TGCGCCAGCAGCCTGGACGGGACAGGGGGCCGCCACGAGCAGTACTTC. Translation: CASSLDGTGGRHEQYF.

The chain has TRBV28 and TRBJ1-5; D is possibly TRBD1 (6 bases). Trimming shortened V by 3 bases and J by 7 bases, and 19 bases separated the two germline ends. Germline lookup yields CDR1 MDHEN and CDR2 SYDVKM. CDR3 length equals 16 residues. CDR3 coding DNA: TGTGCCAGCAGTTTGTGGGGCCGGGGGGCAGGGCAGCCCCAGCATTTT. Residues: CASSLWGRGAGQPQHF.

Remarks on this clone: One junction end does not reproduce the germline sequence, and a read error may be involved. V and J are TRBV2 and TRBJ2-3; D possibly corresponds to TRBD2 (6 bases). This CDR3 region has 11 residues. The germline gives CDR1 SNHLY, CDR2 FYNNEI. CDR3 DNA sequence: TGTGCCAGCAGTGAAAACCCTAGGGGACTTTTT. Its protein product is CASSENPRGLF.

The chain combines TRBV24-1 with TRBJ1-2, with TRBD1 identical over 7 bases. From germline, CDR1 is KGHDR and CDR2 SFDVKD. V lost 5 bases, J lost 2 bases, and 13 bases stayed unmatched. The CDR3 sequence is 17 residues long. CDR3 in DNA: TGTGCCACCAGTGCCCCTATTCCGGGACAGCAGAACTATGGCTACACCTTC. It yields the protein CATSAPIPGQQNYGYTF.

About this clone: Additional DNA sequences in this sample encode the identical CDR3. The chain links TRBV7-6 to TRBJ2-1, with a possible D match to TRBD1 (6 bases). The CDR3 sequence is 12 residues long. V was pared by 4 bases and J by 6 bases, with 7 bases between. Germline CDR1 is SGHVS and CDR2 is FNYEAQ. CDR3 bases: TGTGCCAGCAGCTCCAGGGGCAATGAGCAGTTCTTC. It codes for CASSSRGNEQFF.

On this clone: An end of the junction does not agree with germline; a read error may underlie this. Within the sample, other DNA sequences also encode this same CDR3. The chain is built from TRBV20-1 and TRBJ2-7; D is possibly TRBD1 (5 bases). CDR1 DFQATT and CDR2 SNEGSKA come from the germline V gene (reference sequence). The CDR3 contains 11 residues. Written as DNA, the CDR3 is TGCAGCGCTAGATCAGGGTTCGAGCAGTACTTC. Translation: CSARSGFEQYF.

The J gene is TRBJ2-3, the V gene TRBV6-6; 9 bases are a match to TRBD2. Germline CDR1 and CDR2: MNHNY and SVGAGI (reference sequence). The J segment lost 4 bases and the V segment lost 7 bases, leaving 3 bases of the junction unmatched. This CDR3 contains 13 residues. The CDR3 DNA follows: TGTGCCAGCATGGTAGCGGGGGCAGATACGCAGTATTTT. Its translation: CASMVAGADTQYF.

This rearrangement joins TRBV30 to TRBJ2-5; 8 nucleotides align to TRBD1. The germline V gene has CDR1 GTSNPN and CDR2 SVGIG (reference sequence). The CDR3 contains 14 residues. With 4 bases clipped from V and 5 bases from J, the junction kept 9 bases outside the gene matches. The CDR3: CAWTDRGGRETQYF. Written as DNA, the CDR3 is TGTGCCTGGACAGACAGGGGTGGACGGGAGACCCAGTACTTC.

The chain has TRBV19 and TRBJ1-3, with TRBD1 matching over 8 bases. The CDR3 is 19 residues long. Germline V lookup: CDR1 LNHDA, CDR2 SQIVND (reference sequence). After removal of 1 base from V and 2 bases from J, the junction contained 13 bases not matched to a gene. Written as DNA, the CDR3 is TGTGCCAGTAGTATAGTCCCACCCGGGACAGGTTCACCTGGAAACACCATATATTTT. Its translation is CASSIVPPGTGSPGNTIYF.

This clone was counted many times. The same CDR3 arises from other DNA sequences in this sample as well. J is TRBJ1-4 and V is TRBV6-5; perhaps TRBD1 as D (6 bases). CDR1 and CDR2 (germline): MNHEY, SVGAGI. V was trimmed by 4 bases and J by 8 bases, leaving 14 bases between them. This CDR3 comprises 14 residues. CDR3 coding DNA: TGTGCCAGCAGTTCCCGGACAGATGGGGAAAAACTGTTTTTT. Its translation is CASSSRTDGEKLFF.

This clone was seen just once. CDR3 sequence reads: CAISEGDYEQYF. CDR3 nucleotide sequence: TGTGCCATCAGTGAAGGGGACTACGAGCAGTACTTC. This chain uses TRBV10-3 with TRBJ2-7; D may be TRBD1 (5 bases). Trimming cost V 3 bases and J 3 bases, with 6 bases left between them. The CDR3 runs 12 residues. The germline gives CDR1 ENHRY, CDR2 SYGVKD.

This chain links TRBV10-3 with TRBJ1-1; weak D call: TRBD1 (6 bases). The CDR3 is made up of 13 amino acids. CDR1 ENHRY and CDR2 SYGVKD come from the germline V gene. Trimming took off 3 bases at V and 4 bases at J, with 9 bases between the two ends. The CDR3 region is CAISERGATEAFF. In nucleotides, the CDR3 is TGTGCCATCAGTGAACGGGGGGCCACTGAAGCTTTCTTT.

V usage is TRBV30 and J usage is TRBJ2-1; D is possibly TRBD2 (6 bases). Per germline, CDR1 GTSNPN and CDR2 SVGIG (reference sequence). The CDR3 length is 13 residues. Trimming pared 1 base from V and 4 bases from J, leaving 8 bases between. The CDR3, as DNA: TGTGCCTGGAGTGGGGGGGAATACAATGAGCAGTTCTTC. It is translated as CAWSGGEYNEQFF.

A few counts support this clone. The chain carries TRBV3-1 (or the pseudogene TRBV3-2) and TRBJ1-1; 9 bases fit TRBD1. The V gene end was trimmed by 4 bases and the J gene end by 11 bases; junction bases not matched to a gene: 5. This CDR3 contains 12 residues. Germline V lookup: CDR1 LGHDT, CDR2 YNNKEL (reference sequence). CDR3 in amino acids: CASSPWTGDAFF. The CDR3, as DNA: TGTGCCAGCAGCCCATGGACAGGGGACGCTTTCTTT.

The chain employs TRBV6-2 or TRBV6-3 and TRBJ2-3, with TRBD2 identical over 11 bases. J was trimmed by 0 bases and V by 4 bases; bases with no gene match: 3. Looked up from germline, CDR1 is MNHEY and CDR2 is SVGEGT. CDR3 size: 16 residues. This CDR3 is CASSWGTSGSTDTQYF. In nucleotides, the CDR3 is TGTGCCAGCAGTTGGGGGACTAGCGGTAGCACAGATACGCAGTATTTT.